This record looks at one T cell receptor beta chain sequence and its context. Its target is unknown. The data are from a study of T cells after yellow fever vaccination. Study-wide findings and caveats: At 95% to 98% for CD4 and about 91% for CD8, most primary-vaccination clones showed up again after the booster.

The CDR3 sequence is 14 residues long. The V and J ends lost 2 bases and 10 bases, in that order; junction bases with no gene match: 5. Germline V gives CDR1 LGHNA, CDR2 YSLEER. TCRdb processed the 5' RACE reads anew with MiXCR; each CDR3 protein has one entry. The sample holds hundreds of thousands of distinct CDR3 sequences, 15% to 20% seen once. The receptor was isolated from a man aged 25 to 40 who received the YFV17D yellow fever vaccine. The sequencing used PBMCs, collected 15 days after the yellow fever booster vaccination. The chain employs TRBV4-3 and TRBJ2-1, with TRBD2 matching over 10 bases. CDR3 nucleotides: TGCGCCAGCAGCCAACTCCTAGCGGGAGTGGAGCAGTTCTTC. As protein: CASSQLLAGVEQFF.